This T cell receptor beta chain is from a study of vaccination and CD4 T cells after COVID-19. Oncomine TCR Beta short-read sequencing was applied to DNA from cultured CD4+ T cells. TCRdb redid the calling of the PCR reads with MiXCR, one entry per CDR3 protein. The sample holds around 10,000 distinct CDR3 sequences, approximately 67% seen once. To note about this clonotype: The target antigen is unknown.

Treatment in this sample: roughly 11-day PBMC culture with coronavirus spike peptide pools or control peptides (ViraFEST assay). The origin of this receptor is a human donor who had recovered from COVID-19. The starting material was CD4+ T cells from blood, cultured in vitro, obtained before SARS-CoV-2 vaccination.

CDR3 DNA sequence: TGTGCCAGCAGTTACTCTAGCTACAATGAGCAGTTCTTC. Its protein product is CASSYSSYNEQFF. The chain recombines TRBV6-5 with TRBJ2-1; D call uncertain. V was clipped by 0 bases and J by 3 bases, with 3 bases between them. The CDR3 totals 13 residues. Germline CDR1 is MNHEY and CDR2 is SVGAGI.